The present TCR beta chain was sequenced within a study of siplizumab effects on memory and regulatory T cells. Study-wide results and caveats: Among mappable alloreactive CD4+ clones, the Treg-derived fraction averaged approximately 69% with siplizumab versus less than 35% in controls. Naive T cells seemed more diverse than memory cells and seemed major alloresponse contributors. Alloreactive sequences tracing back to unstimulated CD4+ memory cells were significantly reduced by siplizumab. No assignable naive or memory phenotype existed for roughly 80-97% of proliferating CD4+ or CD8+ clones.

Trimming took 0 bases from V and 7 from J, leaving 4 bases between them. Germline V gene sequence: CDR1 SGHTA, CDR2 FQGTGA. This CDR3 spans 12 amino acids. The table lists this clone with a count of one. Its antigen is currently unknown. Method: immunoSEQ multiplex PCR; TCRdb's copy keeps in-frame clones and lacks some. Of 90,000 to 150,000 clones in the sample, around 93% were seen once. The chain links TRBV7-3 to TRBJ2-1; no definite D call. Sequenced input: non-Treg CD4+ T cells sorted from blood. The TCR comes from a human donor in good health. The chain's CDR3 is CASSLTENEQFF. The CDR3 coding sequence is TGTGCCAGCAGCTTAACGGAGAATGAGCAGTTCTTC.